The sequence of this T cell receptor beta chain was determined in a study of T cell responses to AZD1222 COVID-19 vaccine. Points from the study as a whole: Samples come after the peak T cell response, not at day 14. Reportedly, nearly half of unique spike TCRs recognized epitopes outside B.1.351/B.1.1.7 mutations.

Only in-frame clones appear in the TCRdb table, and some are missing; sequencing was by immunoSEQ multiplex PCR. The table records under 60,000 clones, approximately 79% of them present only once. As for this clone: The antigen is undetermined.

CDR3 length: 17 residues. The V gene's germline CDR1 is SGHRS and CDR2 YFSETQ. V lost 2 bases to trimming and J lost 4 bases, with 21 bases between them. V usage is TRBV5-1 and J usage is TRBJ1-2; tentative D call: TRBD1 (5 bases). Sequenced here: peripheral blood, sampled on day 0 of AZD1222 vaccination. The clonotype was recovered from an adult in good health. CDR3 sequence (DNA): TGCGCCAGCAGCTTAGAGATTGGGGGTTCGAGGAGCTATGGCTACACCTTC. Protein sequence: CASSLEIGGSRSYGYTF.